This is a list of T cell receptor beta chains from one sample in a study of shared clonotypes between healthy human individuals. The method was immunoSEQ multiplex PCR; TCRdb's version includes in-frame clones alone and lacks a portion of them. In the table there are 2 million to 3 million clones, 90% to 95% of which are singletons. Sequences were obtained from naive CD4+ T cells from PBMCs. The receptors derive from a man between 18 and 29 years old in good health. Some clones in this sample may be carry-over from other donors' samples. Both conserved end residues are part of each CDR3. D genes are given only for firm matches. Clone size is shown for a subset of rows, as once, few, many or a class of expanded clone.

D gene,clone size,V gene,J gene,CDR3 protein,CDR3 DNA
-,-,TRBV19,TRBJ1-1,CASTGQRSNTEAFF,TGTGCCAGTACCGGACAGAGATCTAACACTGAAGCTTTCTTT
TRBD1,-,TRBV25-1,TRBJ2-1,CASSPPGTASYNEQFF,TGTGCCAGCAGTCCCCCCGGGACAGCCTCCTACAATGAGCAGTTCTTC
-,-,TRBV11-2,TRBJ2-5,CASSLVVTQYF,TGTGCCAGCAGCTTAGTCGTGACCCAGTACTTC
-,-,TRBV6-1,TRBJ2-7,CATRLGPYEQYF,TGTGCCACCCGGTTGGGGCCCTACGAGCAGTACTTC
-,-,TRBV27,TRBJ1-3,CASRTPREGYGNTIYF,TGTGCCAGCAGAACCCCAAGGGAGGGCTACGGAAACACCATATATTTT
TRBD2,-,TRBV4-3,TRBJ2-1,CASSQGLAGLNEQFF,TGCGCCAGCAGCCAGGGACTAGCGGGGCTCAATGAGCAGTTCTTC
-,-,TRBV29-1,TRBJ1-5,CSAAKGWDQPQHF,TGCAGCGCAGCAAAGGGTTGGGATCAGCCCCAGCATTTT
-,-,TRBV6-1,TRBJ1-1,CASSEGDGYTEAFF,TGTGCCAGCAGTGAAGGGGACGGATACACTGAAGCTTTCTTT
-,-,TRBV7-9,TRBJ2-5,CASSLLRGAGETQYF,TGTGCCAGCAGCTTACTCCGAGGGGCGGGAGAGACCCAGTACTTC
TRBD1,once,TRBV5-1,TRBJ1-1,CASSSSMSGGLTTEAFF,TGCGCCAGCAGCTCATCCATGTCAGGGGGCCTGACCACTGAAGCTTTCTTT
TRBD2,-,TRBV28,TRBJ2-5,CAITELAGGGETQYF,TGTGCCATCACTGAATTAGCGGGAGGCGGAGAGACCCAGTACTTC
-,-,TRBV2,TRBJ2-2,CASSEVGARVFF,TGTGCCAGCAGTGAAGTAGGGGCCCGTGTGTTTTTT
-,few,TRBV30,TRBJ1-5,CAWSIGYNQPQHF,TGTGCCTGGAGTATAGGGTACAATCAGCCCCAGCATTTT
-,-,TRBV30,TRBJ2-1,CAWSVLQGSNEQFF,TGTGCCTGGAGTGTACTACAGGGAAGCAATGAGCAGTTCTTC
-,-,TRBV9,TRBJ2-3,CASSLRGLTDTQYF,TGTGCCAGCAGCCTCCGGGGGCTAACAGATACGCAGTATTTT
TRBD1,-,TRBV19,TRBJ2-7,CASSPVAGTDTYEQYF,TGTGCCAGTAGCCCTGTAGCAGGGACAGATACCTACGAGCAGTACTTC